This TCR beta chain was profiled in a study of T cell responses to AZD1222 COVID-19 vaccine. This CDR3 has 15 residues. Germline CDR1 and CDR2: MNHNY and SVGAGI (reference sequence). Trimming pared 2 bases from V and 4 bases from J, leaving 13 bases between. The sample holds a few counts of this clone. Its specificity is not known. Broader study findings: Spike-specific TCR breadth and depth rose after two AZD1222 doses. Dominant at 160-218 and 743-854, vaccine-associated CD4 TCRs also spanned spike.

Profiling relied on immunoSEQ multiplex PCR, and the TCRdb table lists in-frame clones only, not all of them. The table has about 83,000 clones, around 90% seen once. Here the sequenced sample was peripheral blood, taken on day 0 of MenACWY control vaccination. The sequence derives from an adult in good health. V gene TRBV6-6 combines with J gene TRBJ2-3; D is undetermined. CDR3 region: CASSYKPPSADTQYF. The CDR3 coding sequence is TGTGCCAGCAGTTACAAACCGCCGAGTGCAGATACGCAGTATTTT.